The 11 T cell receptor beta chains presented below share a single source sample, sequenced in a study of CD8+ T cells in alopecia areata. Extracted RNA was reverse transcribed, and the resulting cDNA served as sequencing template. Only in-frame clones appear in the TCRdb table, and some are missing; sequencing was by immunoSEQ multiplex PCR. This sample has 150,000 to 200,000 clones, with 55% found just once. The sequenced sample was CD4+ T cells sorted from blood. The receptors derive from a human donor in good health.

This clone was observed a few times. J is TRBJ2-1 and V is TRBV6-5; TRBD1 might be the D (6 bases). CDR3 length: 11 amino acids. Germline CDR1 reads MNHEY; CDR2 reads SVGAGI. V was shortened by 8 bases and J by 12 bases, with 14 bases between the two germline ends. The CDR3 reads CASRRGAGQFF. As DNA, the CDR3 is TGTGCCAGCCGCAGGGGAGCTGGGCAGTTCTTC.

The CDR3 DNA is TGCAGCGCCGAGGGGGGCGGCACTGAAGCTTTCTTT. It yields the protein CSAEGGGTEAFF. This sequence joins TRBV29-1 and TRBJ1-1; possible D gene TRBD1, 6 bases. CDR3 size: 12 residues. Germline V gives CDR1 SQVTM, CDR2 ANQGSEA. Trimming took off 7 bases at V and 4 bases at J, with 13 bases between the two ends.

The genes are TRBV30 and TRBJ2-3, with D uncertain. The CDR3 is 12 amino acids. The germline V and J ends were trimmed by 0 bases and 4 bases, with 5 bases remaining between them. Looked up from germline, CDR1 is GTSNPN and CDR2 is SVGIG (reference sequence). The CDR3 sequence is CAWSVGPDTQYF. The CDR3 DNA follows: TGTGCCTGGAGTGTAGGGCCAGATACGCAGTATTTT.

The chain links TRBV2 to TRBJ1-1; possibly TRBD1 for D (5 bases). This CDR3 has 15 residues. Germline CDR1 is SNHLY and CDR2 is FYNNEI. V lost 7 bases to trimming and J lost 0 bases, with 15 bases between them. The chain's CDR3 is CASTVGVAVNTEAFF. As DNA, the CDR3 is TGTGCCAGCACGGTAGGGGTGGCAGTGAACACTGAAGCTTTCTTT.

A few counts support this clone. The rearrangement joins TRBV7-9 to TRBJ1-1; possibly TRBD1 for D (6 bases). The CDR3 has 15 residues. Germline-derived CDR1 and CDR2 are SEHNR and FQNEAQ (reference sequence). The ends were cut back, 6 bases at V and 1 base at J, with 15 bases in the middle. CDR3 sequence: CASRPGARQNTEAFF. In DNA, the CDR3 is TGTGCCAGCAGACCAGGGGCCCGACAGAACACTGAAGCTTTCTTT.

With respect to this clone: One junction end does not reproduce the germline sequence, and a read error may be involved. The chain is built from TRBV7-7 and TRBJ2-1; perhaps TRBD2 as D (5 bases). Per the germline V gene, CDR1 is SSHAT and CDR2 is FNYEAQ (reference sequence). The CDR3 is 15 residues long. The CDR3: CASSAVLASYNEQFF. CDR3 bases: TGTGCTAGCAGCGCGGTCCTAGCCTCCTACAATGAGCAGTTCTTC. Complete variable domain (other parts from reference TRBV7-7 and TRBJ2-1): GAGVSQSPRYKVTKRGQDVTLRCDPISSHATLYWYQQALGQGPEFLTYFNYEAQPDKSGLPSDRFSAERPEGSISTLTIQRTEQRDSAMYRCASSAVLASYNEQFFGPGTRLTVL.

The CDR3 loop is CASSGNNYGYTF. The DNA of the CDR3 is TGTGCCAGCAGCGGAAATAACTATGGCTACACCTTC. The genes are TRBV9 and TRBJ1-2; D gene unclear. This CDR3 spans 12 amino acids. Germline V gene lookup returns CDR1 SGDLS and CDR2 YYNGEE. V was cut by 3 bases and J by 1 base, with 4 bases left in between.

This sequence joins TRBV2 and TRBJ2-7, with a tentative D call TRBD1 (6 bases). V lost 3 bases to trimming and J lost 1 base, with 13 bases between them. The CDR3 spans 15 residues. Germline CDR1 is SNHLY and CDR2 is FYNNEI. The CDR3 DNA follows: TGTGCCAGCAGTGAGATAGGGACACCTTCCTACGAGCAGTACTTC. This sequence encodes CASSEIGTPSYEQYF.

This rearrangement joins TRBV4-2 to TRBJ2-7; D tentatively reads TRBD1 or TRBD2 (5 bases each). CDR1 and CDR2 from the germline V gene are LGHNA and YNFKEQ. V was clipped by 3 bases and J by 4 bases, with 16 bases between them. This CDR3 has 15 amino acids. This CDR3 is CASSHFRDVEYEQYF. CDR3 DNA sequence: TGTGCCAGCAGCCACTTCCGGGACGTAGAATACGAGCAGTACTTC.

The chain joins TRBV28 to TRBJ2-7; D possibly corresponds to TRBD1 (5 bases). CDR1 and CDR2 (germline): MDHEN, SYDVKM. V lost 5 bases, J lost 0 bases, and 11 bases lay in between. The length of the CDR3 is 14 residues. Here the CDR3 reads CASSLRDFSYEQYF. The CDR3, as DNA: TGTGCCAGCAGTCTCAGGGATTTCTCCTACGAGCAGTACTTC.

V and J are TRBV28 and TRBJ1-1; D is ambiguous. V was cut by 2 bases and J by 5 bases, with 12 bases left in between. CDR3 length equals 14 residues. In germline, CDR1 is MDHEN, CDR2 SYDVKM. CDR3 amino acids: CASSLKPGGTEAFF. The CDR3 nucleotides read TGTGCCAGCAGTTTAAAGCCGGGCGGAACTGAAGCTTTCTTT.